The text below deals with one T cell receptor beta chain. These data originate in a study of response to subunit inactivated influenza vaccine. CDR3 length: 15 residues. With 5 bases removed from V and 6 bases from J, the gap between germline ends came to 17 bases. MiXCR, applied by TCRdb to the RT-PCR reads, yields one record per CDR3 protein. The table lists 500,000 to 600,000 distinct CDR3 sequences, under 15% of them singletons. The sequence came from a man in his fifties or sixties who received an inactivated influenza vaccine. The sequencing used PBMCs from blood, collected about 40 days after vaccination. The gene calls are TRBV12-3 or TRBV12-4 and TRBJ1-3, with D possibly TRBD1 on 5 matching bases. CDR3 coding DNA: TGTGCCAGCAGTCCGGGCCCAGGGCTGTCAAACACCATATATTTT. Translation: CASSPGPGLSNTIYF.